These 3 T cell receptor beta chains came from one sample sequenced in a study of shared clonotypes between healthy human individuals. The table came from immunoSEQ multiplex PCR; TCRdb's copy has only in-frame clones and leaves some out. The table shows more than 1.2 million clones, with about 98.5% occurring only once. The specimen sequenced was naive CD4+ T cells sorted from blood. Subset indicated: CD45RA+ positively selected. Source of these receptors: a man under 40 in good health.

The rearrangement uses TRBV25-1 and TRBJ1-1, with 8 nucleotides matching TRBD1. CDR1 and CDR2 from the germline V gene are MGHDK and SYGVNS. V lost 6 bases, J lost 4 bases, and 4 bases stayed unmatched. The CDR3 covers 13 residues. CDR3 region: CASRRTGSTEAFF. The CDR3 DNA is TGTGCCAGCAGACGGACAGGGAGCACTGAAGCTTTCTTT.

In DNA, the CDR3 is TGCGCCAGCAGCCAAGAATCACTAGCGGGAGTCGGGACCCAGTACTTC. This codes for CASSQESLAGVGTQYF. The chain has TRBV4-1 and TRBJ2-5; 11 positions agree with TRBD2. Germline-derived CDR1 and CDR2 are MGHRA and YSYEKL. V lost 0 bases, J lost 7 bases, and 7 bases stayed unmatched. The CDR3 length is 16 residues.

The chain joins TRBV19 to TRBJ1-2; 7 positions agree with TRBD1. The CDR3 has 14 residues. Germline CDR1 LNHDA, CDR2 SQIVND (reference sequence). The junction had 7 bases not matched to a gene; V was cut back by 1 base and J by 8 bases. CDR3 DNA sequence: TGTGCCAGTAGTATAGCCCGACAGGGAGGCGGCTACACCTTC. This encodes CASSIARQGGGYTF.